This TCR beta chain was captured by sequencing in a study of Graves' ophthalmopathy and Graves' hyperthyroidism. Whole-study context: Researchers classed hyperthyroidism as stable given no ophthalmopathy within 18 months of follow-up. General observations from the study: Ophthalmopathy progression cases were predicted by the model with 70.59% sensitivity and 72.22% specificity.

About this clonotype: Antigen: not known.

Amplification from RNA transcripts yielded the TCR beta CDR3 regions. Second-round multiplex PCR came after a first-round RT-PCR that employed HTBI primers. TCRdb analysed the multiplex PCR reads with MiXCR anew, one entry per CDR3 protein. This sample has about 550,000 distinct CDR3 sequences, with roughly 40% found just once. Researchers turned away patients with other autoimmune diseases, uncontrolled infections, pregnancy or lactation. V lost 5 bases and J lost 6; bases outside the gene matches: 9. The CDR3 runs to 16 residues. This chain uses TRBV12-3 or TRBV12-4 with TRBJ1-5; 11 bases are a match to TRBD1. This sequence was found in an adult man with Graves' hyperthyroidism. Input material: peripheral blood or thyroid tissue (not recorded which). The CDR3 reads CASSPGQGARGQPQHF. The CDR3 DNA is TGTGCCAGCAGTCCAGGACAGGGGGCACGGGGTCAGCCCCAGCATTTT.